This T cell receptor (beta chain) stems from a study of blood T cell repertoires in COVID-19. Study overall: PBMCs, B-cell-depleted T cells, or T cells were the source of the cDNA or gDNA that made up the material.

CDR1 SGHVS and CDR2 FNYEAQ come from the germline V gene. The CDR3 is 20 residues long. J lost 2 bases, V lost 0 bases, and 16 bases had no gene match. The data were produced by immunoSEQ multiplex PCR, yet TCRdb's version contains in-frame clones alone and is incomplete. The table records 260,000 or so clones, approximately 89% of them present only once. Residents of 24 US areas, aged roughly 18 to 89 years, made up the participants. Cohorts were determined from participant-reported clinical history. The receptor was isolated from a middle-aged woman with acute COVID-19. The chain recombines TRBV7-6 with TRBJ2-5; the match to TRBD1 covers 9 bases. The sequenced material came from PBMCs or T cells enriched from blood (not recorded which). The CDR3 here is CASSLAAFNPGQGFQETQYF. In nucleotides, the CDR3 is TGTGCCAGCAGCTTAGCGGCATTTAATCCGGGACAGGGATTTCAAGAGACCCAGTACTTC.